The subject of this entry is one TCR beta chain. Method: immunoSEQ multiplex PCR; TCRdb's copy keeps in-frame clones and lacks some. Here the sample spans roughly 200,000 clones, around 85% being singletons. This sample was taken from a study of blood T cell repertoires in COVID-19. Study in general: There were acute and convalescent COVID-19 samples, and they came from the United States, Italy and Spain. The analysed material was cDNA or gDNA that came from T cells, B-cell-depleted T cells, or PBMCs.

Sequenced sample: peripheral blood. This TCR derives from a woman aged 60 to 75 with acute or convalescent COVID-19.

The CDR3 reads CASSLRGSGELFF. The CDR3 coding sequence is TGTGCCAGCAGTTTACGGGGGAGCGGGGAGCTGTTTTTT. The chain combines TRBV12-3 or TRBV12-4 with TRBJ2-2; D perhaps matches TRBD2 (6 bases). The CDR3 is made up of 13 amino acids. V was pared by 2 bases and J by 7 bases, with 8 bases between.